This TCR beta chain was captured by sequencing in a study of blood T cell repertoires in COVID-19. For the study at large: PBMCs, B-cell-depleted T cells, or T cells were the source of the cDNA or gDNA that made up the material.

Adults between roughly 18 and 100 years of age took part from 20 to 25 US areas. Cohorts were assigned according to the clinical history that participants reported. Participants in the exposed group had met a COVID-19 case in the 2 weeks before joining the study. Germline assignment: CDR1 MNHEY and CDR2 SVGAGI. The CDR3 loop spans 15 amino acids. J was trimmed by 1 base and V by 5 bases; bases with no gene match: 7. Produced via immunoSEQ multiplex PCR; TCRdb's table is partial and in-frame only. The sample has fewer than 350,000 clones, around nine tenths seen once. The sample comprised PBMCs or T cells enriched from blood (not recorded which). The source is a woman between 25 and 40 years old who had been exposed to COVID-19. V is TRBV6-5 and J is TRBJ2-7, with 8 bases fitting TRBD1. CDR3: CASSPQGVISYEQYF. DNA of the CDR3: TGTGCCAGCAGTCCACAGGGGGTAATTTCCTACGAGCAGTACTTC.